The 29 T cell receptor beta chains listed next were all sequenced from one sample in a study of early stage breast cancer tumors. The assay was immunoSEQ multiplex PCR, and TCRdb's table has in-frame clones only and misses some. The sample yields around 78,000 clones, roughly 80% seen once. The sample comprised blood. All receptors derive from a person in their sixties with breast cancer.

The rearrangement joins TRBV5-5 to TRBJ2-3, with D perhaps assigned TRBD1 or TRBD2 (5 bases each). This CDR3 is 13 amino acids long. The germline V and J ends were trimmed by 4 bases and 4 bases, with 10 bases remaining between them. Germline CDR1 is SGHKS and CDR2 is YYEKEE (reference sequence). CDR3 DNA: TGTGCCAGCAGCAGGCCGGGGCCAGATACGCAGTATTTT. It encodes CASSRPGPDTQYF.

The J gene is TRBJ2-7, the V gene TRBV5-1; D is unresolved. The CDR3 runs 11 residues. Germline V gives CDR1 SGHRS, CDR2 YFSETQ. Trimming removed 3 bases from V and 4 bases from J, with 5 bases in between. CDR3 coding DNA: TGCGCCAGCAGCTCTAATTACGAGCAGTACTTC. Its protein product is CASSSNYEQYF.

The chain links TRBV7-2 to TRBJ1-5, with D uncertain. Germline V gives CDR1 SGHTA, CDR2 FQGNSA. The CDR3 runs to 13 residues. V lost 2 bases and J 9 bases, leaving 11 bases between the germline ends. The CDR3 loop is CASSLSREPPQHF. The DNA for the CDR3 is TGTGCCAGCAGCTTATCACGAGAACCGCCCCAGCATTTT.

This rearrangement joins TRBV2 to TRBJ2-3, with TRBD1 as a possible D gene (6 bases). Between the trimmed V and J ends, which lost 6 bases and 1 base, there was a span of 11 bases. Germline CDR1 SNHLY, CDR2 FYNNEI. The CDR3 has 14 amino acids. CDR3 in DNA: TGTGCCAGCAGACAACAGGGCGGCACAGATACGCAGTATTTT. It yields the protein CASRQQGGTDTQYF.

The V call is TRBV9, the J call TRBJ2-7; perhaps TRBD2 as D (5 bases). Germline V gives CDR1 SGDLS, CDR2 YYNGEE. CDR3 length: 15 amino acids. V was shortened by 2 bases and J by 3 bases, with 15 bases between the two germline ends. The CDR3 DNA follows: TGTGCCAGCAGCGTTCTAGCAGAGGACCTCTACGAGCAGTACTTC. This codes for CASSVLAEDLYEQYF. Full variable domain (remainder filled in from reference TRBV9 and TRBJ2-7): DSGVTQTPKHLITATGQRVTLRCSPRSGDLSVYWYQQSLDQGLQFLIQYYNGEERAKGNILERFSAQQFPDLHSELNLSSLELGDSALYFCASSVLAEDLYEQYFGPGTRLTVT.

The sample holds a few counts of this clone. CDR3 nucleotides: TGTGCCAGCAGTTCCCTTGGTCAGCCCCAGCATTTT. Translating gives CASSSLGQPQHF. The V gene is TRBV28, the J gene TRBJ1-5, with D unresolved. CDR1 and CDR2 from the germline V gene are MDHEN and SYDVKM. Trimming took off 4 bases at V and 6 bases at J, with 7 bases between the two ends. The CDR3 loop spans 12 amino acids.

This sequence joins TRBV9 and TRBJ2-2; the D call may be TRBD1 or TRBD2 (5 bases each). The CDR3 loop spans 15 amino acids. With 3 bases removed from V and 5 bases from J, the gap between germline ends came to 14 bases. Germline V gene sequence: CDR1 SGDLS, CDR2 YYNGEE. CDR3 sequence: CASSARDPGTGELFF. Here the CDR3 DNA reads TGTGCCAGCAGCGCCCGGGACCCTGGAACCGGGGAGCTGTTTTTT.

This clone was found a few times. V gene TRBV10-2 combines with J gene TRBJ1-5, with D tentatively TRBD1 (6 bases). The CDR3 spans 15 residues. Germline CDR1 is WSHSY and CDR2 is SAAADI. Between the trimmed V and J ends, which lost 0 bases and 5 bases, there was a span of 11 bases. In DNA form, the CDR3 reads TGCGCCAGCAGTGAGTCGCCAGGGGAGGATCAGCCCCAGCATTTT. Amino acid sequence: CASSESPGEDQPQHF.

This chain connects TRBV6-4 to TRBJ2-3; the match to TRBD2 covers 8 bases. The CDR3 has 15 residues. V was clipped by 0 bases and J by 2 bases; unmatched bases: 1. Germline CDR1 is MRHNA and CDR2 is SNTAGT. The CDR3 reads CASSDSGGATDTQYF. The CDR3 region has the DNA TGTGCCAGCAGTGACTCCGGGGGGGCCACAGATACGCAGTATTTT.

The chain couples TRBV27 to TRBJ2-5; D is uncertain. Germline CDR1 and CDR2: MNHEY and SMNVEV (reference sequence). CDR3 length: 14 residues. V gave up 5 bases and J gave up 1 base, with 11 bases separating them. CDR3 in DNA: TGTGCCAGCAGTGGGTTGGGTCTCCAAGAGACCCAGTACTTC. This translates into CASSGLGLQETQYF.

The chain joins TRBV28 to TRBJ1-1; perhaps TRBD1 as D (6 bases). V lost 3 bases and J lost 4, with 15 bases in between. CDR3 length equals 15 residues. Germline-derived CDR1 and CDR2 are MDHEN and SYDVKM. This CDR3 reads CASSLRGGSLTEAFF. CDR3 coding DNA: TGTGCCAGCAGTTTGAGGGGGGGAAGTCTCACTGAAGCTTTCTTT. Using reference TRBV28 and TRBJ1-1 for the parts outside the CDR3, the full variable domain is DVKVTQSSRYLVKRTGEKVFLECVQDMDHENMFWYRQDPGLGLRLIYFSYDVKMKEKGDIPEGYSVSREKKERFSLILESASTNQTSMYLCASSLRGGSLTEAFFGQGTRLTVV.

The chain couples TRBV10-1 to TRBJ2-5; D remains ambiguous. Germline V gene data show CDR1 as WNHNN and CDR2 as SYGVQD (reference sequence). With 0 bases removed from V and 9 bases from J, the gap between germline ends came to 17 bases. The CDR3 contains 15 residues. The CDR3, as DNA: TGCGCCAGCAGTGAGTCGCGGAACCCTACTGGGTCCCAGTACTTC. It yields the protein CASSESRNPTGSQYF.

Here the CDR3 DNA reads TGTGCCAGCAGCTTAGCTGGGAGGGATCTATATTTT. Translated: CASSLAGRDLYF. The genes are TRBV7-2 and TRBJ1-3; D not resolved. With 0 bases removed from V and 14 bases from J, the gap between germline ends came to 11 bases. The V gene's germline CDR1 is SGHTA and CDR2 FQGNSA. The CDR3 is 12 residues long.

The chain employs TRBV7-9 and TRBJ2-5; 8 nucleotides align to TRBD1. The V segment lost 4 bases and the J segment 3 bases; nucleotides outside the gene matches: 10. The V gene's germline CDR1 is SEHNR and CDR2 FQNEAQ (reference sequence). The CDR3 totals 16 residues. The CDR3 sequence: CASSSATQTGEETQYF. Here the CDR3 DNA reads TGTGCCAGCAGCTCTGCCACACAGACAGGGGAAGAGACCCAGTACTTC.

The chain couples TRBV19 to TRBJ2-7; 8 positions match TRBD2. V lost 3 bases, J lost 2 bases, and 6 bases stayed unmatched. CDR3 length equals 15 residues. The germline V gene has CDR1 LNHDA and CDR2 SQIVND (reference sequence). The chain's CDR3 is CASSMVSGNTYEQYF. In DNA, the CDR3 is TGTGCCAGTAGTATGGTTAGCGGGAATACCTACGAGCAGTACTTC.

The CDR3 spells CASNLGDASSYEQYF. The CDR3 bases are TGCGCCAGTAACCTGGGGGACGCGTCCTCCTACGAGCAGTACTTC. J is TRBJ2-7 and V is TRBV5-1; D may match TRBD1 or TRBD2 (5 bases each). V lost 8 bases, J lost 0 bases, and 18 bases lay in between. Germline CDR1 and CDR2: SGHRS and YFSETQ. This CDR3 comprises 15 residues.

This clone was picked up a small number of times. The chain is built from TRBV7-3 and TRBJ2-5; 9 positions agree with TRBD1. The CDR3 runs 14 residues. The ends lost 4 bases at V and 7 bases at J; junction bases unmatched: 7. From germline, CDR1 is SGHTA and CDR2 FQGTGA. The CDR3 coding sequence is TGTGCCAGCAGCTCGACAGGGGGTAGGGGGACCCAGTACTTC. Translating gives CASSSTGGRGTQYF.

The rearrangement uses TRBV19 and TRBJ1-2; D is uncertain. The CDR3 is 14 amino acids. CDR1 and CDR2 (germline): LNHDA, SQIVND (reference sequence). Between the trimmed V and J ends, which lost 3 bases and 3 bases, there was a span of 11 bases. This CDR3 reads CASSIVDRDYGYTF. Written as DNA, the CDR3 is TGTGCCAGTAGTATTGTGGACCGGGACTATGGCTACACCTTC. Combining the CDR3 with reference TRBV19 and TRBJ1-2 gives the whole variable domain DGGITQSPKYLFRKEGQNVTLSCEQNLNHDAMYWYRQDPGQGLRLIYYSQIVNDFQKGDIAEGYSVSREKKESFPLTVTSAQKNPTAFYLCASSIVDRDYGYTFGSGTRLTVV.

The chain joins TRBV10-3 to TRBJ2-5, with TRBD1 as a possible D gene (6 bases). This CDR3 contains 12 residues. Germline V CDR1 and CDR2: ENHRY, SYGVKD. Deletions cut 7 bases from V and 0 bases from J, with 6 bases between. CDR3 sequence reads: CAIKGDQETQYF. The CDR3 coding sequence is TGTGCCATCAAGGGGGACCAAGAGACCCAGTACTTC.

The J gene is TRBJ2-7, the V gene TRBV30; D ambiguous. In germline, CDR1 is GTSNPN, CDR2 SVGIG (reference sequence). V was trimmed by 3 bases and J by 5 bases, leaving 14 bases between them. CDR3 size: 13 residues. The CDR3 reads CAWSRSVLNEQYF. CDR3 in DNA: TGTGCCTGGAGCAGAAGTGTCTTGAACGAGCAGTACTTC.

CDR3 loop: CASSPPSGGREKLFF. CDR3 bases: TGTGCCAGCTCACCACCGTCAGGGGGGCGCGAAAAACTGTTTTTT. The rearrangement joins TRBV18 to TRBJ1-4; TRBD1 agrees at 7 bases. The CDR3 is 15 amino acids. The germline CDR1 and CDR2 sequences are KGHSH and LQKENI. V was clipped by 0 bases and J by 8 bases; unmatched bases: 6.

This chain uses TRBV27 with TRBJ2-4; D may match TRBD1 or TRBD2 (5 bases each). The V end was cut by 2 bases, the J end by 3 bases, with 8 bases between. This CDR3 comprises 14 residues. Germline V lookup: CDR1 MNHEY, CDR2 SMNVEV (reference sequence). In DNA form, the CDR3 reads TGTGCCAGCAGTTTAATGGGGGTCAAAAACATTCAGTACTTC. This encodes CASSLMGVKNIQYF.

The J gene is TRBJ2-7, the V gene TRBV6-5, with 10 bases that match TRBD1. V trimming: 6 bases; J trimming: 3 bases; junction bases outside the gene matches: 8. CDR3 length: 15 amino acids. Germline CDR1 is MNHEY and CDR2 is SVGAGI. The CDR3: CASSQTGGLIYEQYF. DNA for the CDR3: TGTGCCAGCAGCCAGACAGGGGGCCTAATCTACGAGCAGTACTTC.

V is TRBV19 and J is TRBJ2-1; the D is unclear. V dropped 7 bases and J dropped 2 bases, with 15 bases sitting between them. The germline V gene has CDR1 LNHDA and CDR2 SQIVND (reference sequence). The CDR3 loop spans 15 amino acids. The CDR3: CASKRTGPPYNEQFF. CDR3 nucleotides: TGTGCCAGTAAGCGTACTGGGCCCCCCTACAATGAGCAGTTCTTC.

The chain recombines TRBV7-2 with TRBJ2-1, with TRBD2 matching over 8 bases. The CDR3 totals 13 residues. The J segment lost 8 bases and the V segment lost 1 base, leaving 1 base of the junction unmatched. CDR1 is SGHTA, CDR2 FQGNSA, per germline. CDR3 residues: CASSLVGGDEQFF. CDR3 bases: TGTGCCAGCAGCTTAGTCGGGGGGGATGAGCAGTTCTTC.

The chain couples TRBV5-4 to TRBJ2-7, with 7 bases fitting TRBD2. The trim removed 4 bases at V and 2 bases at J, leaving 6 bases unmatched. Germline values: CDR1 SGHNT, CDR2 YYREEE (reference sequence). This CDR3 comprises 14 residues. The CDR3 spells CASSATSIPYEQYF. As DNA, the CDR3 is TGTGCCAGCAGCGCGACTAGCATCCCCTACGAGCAGTACTTC.

Here the CDR3 reads CASSSPASGGPPGTQYF. CDR3 DNA: TGTGCCAGCAGTTCCCCGGCTAGCGGGGGGCCGCCGGGGACCCAGTACTTC. The chain has TRBV28 and TRBJ2-5, with 11 nucleotides matching TRBD2. The CDR3 spans 17 residues. V shed 4 bases and J 7 bases; nucleotides not matched to a gene: 14. Germline CDR1 reads MDHEN; CDR2 reads SYDVKM.

The chain carries TRBV10-3 and TRBJ1-1; D gene uncertain. Trimming left V 4 bases short and J 5 bases short, with 8 bases between. Germline assignment: CDR1 ENHRY and CDR2 SYGVKD. The CDR3 covers 12 residues. CDR3 sequence: CAISATQTEAFF. DNA for the CDR3: TGTGCCATCAGTGCGACACAGACTGAAGCTTTCTTT.

The chain joins TRBV7-9 to TRBJ2-5; TRBD2 agrees at 10 bases. The CDR3 runs 16 residues. The germline V gene encodes CDR1 SEHNR and CDR2 FQNEAQ (reference sequence). The V and J ends lost 4 bases and 3 bases, in that order; junction bases with no gene match: 8. The CDR3, as DNA: TGTGCCAGCAGCTCCCGTAGGCTAGCGGGAGAAGAGACCCAGTACTTC. Its translation: CASSSRRLAGEETQYF.